A single sample gave rise to the 30 T cell receptor beta chains below, sequenced in a study of Tregs in tolerant kidney transplant recipients. Some clones are missing from TCRdb's copy, which holds only in-frame ones; the method was immunoSEQ multiplex PCR. The clone table shows roughly 34,000 clones, with the ten largest holding approximately 7.3%. The specimen was CD8+ T cells from blood, collected before the transplant. Receptor source: a human donor who received a combined kidney and bone marrow transplant.

To note about this clone: The DNA ends 3 residues before the CDR3 does, and the rest of the CDR3 is filled in from the germline J gene. The chain employs TRBV14 and TRBJ2-2; 8 bases line up with TRBD1. Unmatched junction bases numbered 18, after V lost 5 bases and J lost 7 bases. There are 18 residues in the CDR3. Germline values: CDR1 SGHDN, CDR2 FVKESK. The CDR3 loop is CASSAQFGTGRLSGELFF. CDR3 DNA, as far as it was read: TGTGCCAGCAGCGCTCAATTCGGGACAGGCCGGCTGAGCGGGGAG.

Details on this clone: The read terminates 3 residues before the CDR3 end, so the remaining end is supplied by the germline J gene. The rearrangement links TRBV2 to TRBJ1-2; no firm D call. CDR1 and CDR2 (germline): SNHLY, FYNNEI. This CDR3 contains 15 residues. V lost 4 bases to trimming and J lost 0 bases, with 12 bases between them. The CDR3 DNA, read in part, is TGTGCCAGCAGTGTTCGGTATAGGGCTAACTATGGC. It is translated as CASSVRYRANYG. The entire CDR3 sequence reads CASSVRYRANYGYTF. Full variable domain (missing parts from reference TRBV2 and TRBJ1-2): EPEVTQTPSHQVTQMGQEVILRCVPISNHLYFYWYRQILGQKVEFLVSFYNNEISEKSEIFDDQFSVERPDGSNFTLKIRSTKLEDSAMYFCASSVRYRANYGYTFGSGTRLTVV.

A remark on this clone: A junction end diverges from the germline sequence, so it may reflect a read error. Read data end 3 residues before the CDR3 end; the end is taken from the germline J gene. The sample holds other DNA sequences that translate to the same CDR3. This chain joins TRBV7-9 and TRBJ2-7; D ambiguous. Germline CDR1 and CDR2: SEHNR and FQNEAQ (reference sequence). The CDR3 spans 13 residues. The CDR3 reads CASSLGDTYEQYF. The CDR3 DNA, read in part, is TGTGCCAGTAGCTTAGGCGACACCTACGAG.

For this clone: The CDR3 goes on 3 residues after the read ends, and that part is filled in from the germline J gene. This chain connects TRBV7-8 to TRBJ2-5; TRBD2 aligns across 12 bases. Trimming at V came to 6 bases and at J to 5 bases, leaving 13 bases not matched to a gene. Germline assignment: CDR1 SGHVS and CDR2 FQNEAQ. The CDR3 is 17 residues long. The CDR3 loop reads CASRPRLAGASEETQYF. CDR3 bases read: TGTGCCAGCAGACCACGACTAGCGGGAGCCTCGGAGGAGACC.

About this clone itself: From the germline J gene comes the end of the CDR3, since the read stops 3 residues before it. This rearrangement joins TRBV5-1 to TRBJ1-1, with D possibly matching TRBD1 (6 bases). Germline V gene data show CDR1 as SGHRS and CDR2 as YFSETQ. The CDR3 is made up of 14 amino acids. V was cut by 3 bases and J by 4 bases, with 13 bases left in between. CDR3 DNA, as far as it was read: TGCGCCAGCAGCTCGAAGGGGGGGGGCACTGAA. Protein product: CASSSKGGGTE. The full CDR3 is CASSSKGGGTEAFF.

About this clone: The read comes to an end 3 residues before the CDR3 does, leaving the germline J gene to fill in the end. V gene TRBV19 combines with J gene TRBJ2-2; TRBD2 aligns across 8 bases. Per germline, CDR1 LNHDA and CDR2 SQIVND (reference sequence). The CDR3 runs to 16 residues. J was trimmed by 4 bases and V by 3 bases; bases with no gene match: 7. The chain's CDR3 is CASSMRGDGTTGELFF. The DNA read from the CDR3 is TGTGCCAGTAGTATGCGGGGGGACGGAACCACCGGGGAG. The variable domain in full, with the rest retrieved from reference TRBV19 and TRBJ2-2, is DGGITQSPKYLFRKEGQNVTLSCEQNLNHDAMYWYRQDPGQGLRLIYYSQIVNDFQKGDIAEGYSVSREKKESFPLTVTSAQKNPTAFYLCASSMRGDGTTGELFFGEGSRLTVL.

As for this clone: The read is 3 residues too short to cover the CDR3 end, so that end is filled in from the germline J gene. The chain combines TRBV10-3 with TRBJ1-2; D is possibly TRBD1 (6 bases). CDR1 and CDR2 (germline): ENHRY, SYGVKD. CDR3 length: 13 amino acids. V was shortened by 2 bases and J by 5 bases, with 9 bases between the two germline ends. The CDR3 bases that were read are TGTGCCATCAGTGAGGGGGGACATTATGGC. Translation gives CAISEGGHYG. The entire CDR3 protein is CAISEGGHYGYTF.

For this clone: The CDR3 extends 3 residues past the end of the read, so its final part is completed from the germline J gene. V is TRBV7-9 and J is TRBJ1-4, with D tentatively TRBD1 (6 bases). Germline-derived CDR1 and CDR2 are SEHNR and FQNEAQ (reference sequence). The V gene lost 2 bases and the J gene lost 5 bases, with 12 bases spanning the gap. The CDR3 has 15 amino acids. The CDR3 bases that were read are TGTGCCAGCAGCTTACCCCGCGGGGGCAATGAAAAA. Encoded protein: CASSLPRGGNEK. The CDR3 in its entirety is CASSLPRGGNEKLFF.

A remark on this clone: The read gets to within 3 residues of the CDR3 end, and the germline J gene fills in the rest. The chain employs TRBV6-2 or TRBV6-3 and TRBJ2-1; D unclear. The CDR3 consists of 12 residues. V was cut by 6 bases and J by 6 bases, with 9 bases left in between. CDR1 is MNHEY, CDR2 SVGEGT, per germline. The CDR3 DNA, read in part, is TGTGCCAGCAGCCCGGTACCCAATGAG. It translates to CASSPVPNE. The CDR3 in full is CASSPVPNEQFF.

With regard to this clone: The CDR3 end is not reached by the read, which stops 3 residues before it; the germline J gene fills it in. The gene calls are TRBV13 and TRBJ2-7, with 11 bases matching TRBD1. J was trimmed by 0 bases and V by 4 bases; bases with no gene match: 5. This CDR3 contains 16 residues. Germline values: CDR1 PRHDT, CDR2 FYEKMQ (reference sequence). The covered CDR3 bases are TGTGCCAGCAGCTCTCGGACAGGGGGCAGCTCCTACGAG. It codes for CASSSRTGGSSYE. The CDR3 as a whole reads CASSSRTGGSSYEQYF.

The CDR3 bases that were read are TGTGCCAGCTTGGGAGGGGCCCCATCCTACGAG. This encodes CASLGGAPSYE. The entire CDR3 sequence reads CASLGGAPSYEQYF. The V gene is TRBV6-2 or TRBV6-3, the J gene TRBJ2-7; 7 nucleotides match TRBD2. The read terminates 3 residues ahead of where the CDR3 ends, so the germline J gene completes it. V lost 8 bases to trimming and J lost 1 base; unmatched junction nucleotides: 8. CDR1 is MNHEY, CDR2 SVGEGT, per germline. CDR3 length equals 14 residues.

To note about this clone: The read is 3 residues too short to cover the CDR3 end, so that end is filled in from the germline J gene. The rearrangement uses TRBV19 and TRBJ1-3, with D possibly matching TRBD1 (6 bases). Germline assignment: CDR1 LNHDA and CDR2 SQIVND (reference sequence). The CDR3 is made up of 14 amino acids. V shed 8 bases and J shed 3 bases, with 14 bases lying between them. CDR3 sequence reads: CASHGQTGGNTIYF. The sequenced CDR3 bases are TGTGCCAGTCACGGACAGACGGGTGGAAACACC.

About this clone: The read halts 3 residues ahead of the CDR3 end, with the missing end drawn from the germline J gene. The chain couples TRBV7-9 to TRBJ1-1; D is unclear. CDR1 is SEHNR and CDR2 is FQNEAQ in the germline V gene (reference sequence). This CDR3 has 11 residues. Partial CDR3 DNA: TGTGCCAGCAGTAAGGGCTCGGAA. The encoded protein is CASSKGSE. The complete CDR3 sequence is CASSKGSEAFF.

About this clone itself: The missing CDR3 end, 3 residues past where the read stops, is filled in from the germline J gene. The chain combines TRBV19 with TRBJ1-2; 9 nucleotides agree with TRBD1. CDR1 is LNHDA, CDR2 SQIVND, per germline (reference sequence). The CDR3 length is 14 residues. The ends lost 5 bases at V and 3 bases at J; junction bases unmatched: 4. The CDR3 DNA, read in part, is TGTGCCAGTAGTGGGACAGGGATTCACTATGGC. This translates into CASSGTGIHYG. The full CDR3 sequence reads CASSGTGIHYGYTF. The full variable domain, completed using reference TRBV19 and TRBJ1-2, is DGGITQSPKYLFRKEGQNVTLSCEQNLNHDAMYWYRQDPGQGLRLIYYSQIVNDFQKGDIAEGYSVSREKKESFPLTVTSAQKNPTAFYLCASSGTGIHYGYTFGSGTRLTVV.

As regards this clone: The read stops 3 residues short of the end of the CDR3; the missing end is completed from the germline J gene. The rearrangement joins TRBV7-6 to TRBJ2-7, with 12 bases matching TRBD1. The CDR3 contains 16 residues. The V segment lost 5 bases and the J segment 5 bases; nucleotides outside the gene matches: 10. Germline-derived CDR1 and CDR2 are SGHVS and FNYEAQ. The CDR3 protein is CASSPGGTGGMDEQYF. CDR3 DNA, as far as it was read: TGTGCCAGCAGCCCCGGGGGGACAGGGGGCATGGACGAG.

With regard to this clone: The CDR3 is cut off 3 residues early in the read; its end comes from the germline J gene. The V gene is TRBV6-2 or TRBV6-3, the J gene TRBJ2-7; 7 nucleotides align to TRBD2. V was pared by 8 bases and J by 4 bases, with 14 bases of the junction left unmatched. CDR1 is MNHEY and CDR2 is SVGEGT in the germline V gene. The CDR3 contains 15 residues. The sequenced CDR3 bases are TGTGCCAGCTGCCGGGAGCTAGCGGACTTGTACGAG. It specifies CASCRELADLYE. The whole CDR3 reads CASCRELADLYEQYF.

Incomplete CDR3 DNA: TGTGCCAGCAGTCTACAGCCCGGACAGGGTTAT. It is translated as CASSLQPGQGY. The whole CDR3 is CASSLQPGQGYQYF. This sequence joins TRBV12-3 or TRBV12-4 and TRBJ2-4; 8 bases are shared with TRBD1. With the read ending 3 residues before the CDR3 end, the germline J gene is used to fill in that end. The CDR3 is made up of 14 amino acids.

As to this clone: The sequence runs out 3 residues before the end of the CDR3; the remainder is reconstructed from the germline J gene. The rearrangement links TRBV7-2 to TRBJ1-2; no clear D. This CDR3 contains 12 residues. Germline CDR1 is SGHTA and CDR2 is FQGNSA. The chain's CDR3 is CASPDLEGGYTF. The CDR3 DNA, read in part, is TGTGCCAGCCCCGATTTGGAGGGCGGC.

With respect to this clone: Read data end 3 residues before the CDR3 end; the end is taken from the germline J gene. This same CDR3 is encoded by further DNA sequences in the sample. The gene calls are TRBV19 and TRBJ2-1; 11 bases align to TRBD2. From germline, CDR1 is LNHDA and CDR2 SQIVND (reference sequence). V lost 5 bases to trimming and J lost 4 bases; unmatched junction nucleotides: 4. This CDR3 spans 15 amino acids. The CDR3 loop reads CASSPGTSGYNEQFF. CDR3 DNA, as far as it was read: TGTGCCAGTAGTCCCGGGACTAGCGGTTACAATGAG.

Concerning this clone: Read coverage stops 3 residues before the CDR3 terminus; the germline J gene supplies the remainder. This chain joins TRBV7-8 and TRBJ2-1; 7 positions match TRBD1. Looked up from germline, CDR1 is SGHVS and CDR2 is FQNEAQ. CDR3 length: 15 amino acids. V shed 1 base, J shed 7 bases, and the junction held 7 bases outside the gene matches. The CDR3 reads CASSLVPGGINEQFF. The CDR3 DNA, read in part, is TGTGCCAGCAGCTTAGTGCCAGGGGGTATTAATGAG. Looking up the rest from reference TRBV7-8 and TRBJ2-1 gives the full variable domain: GAGVSQSPRYKVAKRGQDVALRCDPISGHVSLFWYQQALGQGPEFLTYFQNEAQLDKSGLPSDRFFAERPEGSVSTLKIQRTQQEDSAVYLCASSLVPGGINEQFFGPGTRLTVL.

Regarding this clone: Read sequence stops 3 residues before the CDR3 end, and the germline J gene provides the missing end. V is TRBV20-1 and J is TRBJ2-1, with TRBD2 matching over 12 bases. The CDR3 spans 15 residues. V lost 1 base to trimming and J lost 3 bases; unmatched junction nucleotides: 1. From germline, CDR1 is DFQATT and CDR2 SNEGSKA (reference sequence). CDR3 in amino acids: CSARGLAGDYNEQFF. Partial CDR3 DNA: TGCAGTGCTAGAGGACTAGCGGGAGACTACAATGAG.

A remark on this clone: The CDR3 goes on 3 residues after the read ends, and that part is filled in from the germline J gene. V gene TRBV20-1 combines with J gene TRBJ1-1, with 7 positions matching TRBD1. The germline CDR1 and CDR2 sequences are DFQATT and SNEGSKA (reference sequence). This CDR3 spans 15 amino acids. The trim removed 0 bases at V and 0 bases at J, leaving 4 bases unmatched. The sequenced part of the CDR3 DNA is TGCAGTGCTAGAGAGTTACAGGGGCTGAACACTGAA. Protein product: CSARELQGLNTE. The full CDR3 sequence reads CSARELQGLNTEAFF.

Concerning this clone itself: The read stops 3 residues short of the end of the CDR3; the missing end is completed from the germline J gene. This chain links TRBV19 with TRBJ1-2; TRBD1 aligns across 8 bases. CDR3 size: 13 residues. The ends lost 6 bases at V and 4 bases at J; junction bases unmatched: 4. The V gene's germline CDR1 is LNHDA and CDR2 SQIVND (reference sequence). CDR3 DNA (partial): TGTGCCAGTAGGCTACAGGGGGGCTATGGC. Translating gives CASRLQGGYG. The whole CDR3 is CASRLQGGYGYTF.

In the case of this clone: The CDR3 extends 3 residues past the end of the read, so its final part is completed from the germline J gene. This rearrangement joins TRBV7-6 to TRBJ2-7; 9 bases agree with TRBD1. The V segment lost 5 bases and the J segment 1 base; nucleotides outside the gene matches: 6. The germline V gene has CDR1 SGHVS and CDR2 FNYEAQ. The CDR3 has 15 amino acids. The sequenced CDR3 bases are TGTGCCAGCAGCCATGGGACAGGGAAATCCTACGAG. Translation: CASSHGTGKSYE. The whole CDR3 is CASSHGTGKSYEQYF. Full variable domain (rest looked up from reference TRBV7-6 and TRBJ2-7): GAGVSQSPRYKVTKRGQDVALRCDPISGHVSLYWYRQALGQGPEFLTYFNYEAQQDKSGLPNDRFSAERPEGSISTLTIQRTEQRDSAMYRCASSHGTGKSYEQYFGPGTRLTVT.

Concerning this clone itself: The read ends 3 residues early relative to the CDR3; the germline J gene fills the gap. The chain links TRBV2 to TRBJ2-3; 8 nucleotides match TRBD2. The germline V gene encodes CDR1 SNHLY and CDR2 FYNNEI. The V and J ends lost 11 bases and 0 bases, in that order; junction bases with no gene match: 16. This CDR3 region has 17 residues. Partial CDR3 DNA: TGTGCCCAGGCGGGAGCGGGGGCCCCGGCTAGCACAGATACG. It codes for CAQAGAGAPASTDT. The full CDR3 is CAQAGAGAPASTDTQYF.

Concerning this clone itself: The read falls 3 residues short of the CDR3 end, and the missing part is taken from the germline J gene. This chain uses TRBV19 with TRBJ1-1, with 7 bases that match TRBD1. The V and J ends lost 6 bases and 1 base, in that order; junction bases with no gene match: 2. This CDR3 has 13 amino acids. Germline CDR1 LNHDA, CDR2 SQIVND (reference sequence). The sequenced CDR3 bases are TGTGCCAGTAGGGGGACAGCGAACACTGAA. Protein sequence: CASRGTANTE. The CDR3 in full is CASRGTANTEAFF.

A note on this clone: The CDR3 end is not reached by the read, which stops 3 residues before it; the germline J gene fills it in. This chain links TRBV30 with TRBJ2-6; D remains unclear. Per the germline V gene, CDR1 is GTSNPN and CDR2 is SVGIG (reference sequence). CDR3 length: 14 residues. V lost 6 bases and J 0 bases, leaving 9 bases between the germline ends. Partial CDR3 DNA: TGTGCCTGTTCGAATAGCTCTGGGGCCAACGTC. Translation: CACSNSSGANV. The full CDR3 reads CACSNSSGANVLTF.

A remark on this clone: The read stops 3 residues short of the end of the CDR3; the missing end is completed from the germline J gene. The chain carries TRBV13 and TRBJ2-7; no clear D. The CDR3 runs 11 residues. In germline, CDR1 is PRHDT, CDR2 FYEKMQ (reference sequence). The V end lost 3 bases, the J end lost 5 bases, and 5 bases lay between the germline ends. CDR3 bases read: TGTGCCAGCAGCTTCGACAACGAG. As protein: CASSFDNE. The entire CDR3 protein reads CASSFDNEQYF.

As to this clone: From the germline J gene comes the end of the CDR3, since the read stops 3 residues before it. The chain carries TRBV6-1 and TRBJ1-1; no reliable D call. The germline CDR1 and CDR2 sequences are MNHNS and SASEGT. V lost 2 bases to trimming and J lost 3 bases, with 4 bases between them. The CDR3 is made up of 12 amino acids. The CDR3 spells CASSEQDTEAFF. The covered CDR3 bases are TGTGCCAGCAGTGAACAGGACACTGAA.

Concerning this clone: The observed sequence ends 3 residues before the CDR3 terminus, with the missing tail filled in from the germline J gene. The chain joins TRBV19 to TRBJ2-1; 7 positions agree with TRBD2. Germline V gene lookup returns CDR1 LNHDA and CDR2 SQIVND (reference sequence). The CDR3 spans 14 residues. Germline trimming cut 9 bases from V and 9 bases from J; bases unmatched to any gene: 14. The CDR3 DNA, read in part, is TGTGCCAGCCGTGACTATGACGGGGGGTTTGAG. This gives the protein CASRDYDGGFE. The full CDR3 reads CASRDYDGGFEQFF.